This note documents a single T cell receptor (beta chain) sequence. TCRdb's copy holds only in-frame clones and misses some; the assay was immunoSEQ multiplex PCR. Here the sample spans tens of thousands of clones, 91% being singletons. The sample originates from a study of technical replicates of blood from a handful of donors. Trimming took 6 bases from V and 5 from J; bases not matched to a gene: 7. CDR3 length: 15 residues. The germline CDR1 and CDR2 sequences are SEHNR and FQNEAQ (reference sequence). This chain connects TRBV7-9 to TRBJ2-3; 11 nucleotides match TRBD2. Sequenced: T cells isolated from PBMCs. This clonotype was sampled from a human donor in good health. Some clones in this sample may be carry-over from other donors' samples. The CDR3 is CASRPSGGWIDTQYF. The CDR3 DNA reads as TGTGCCAGCAGACCTAGCGGGGGGTGGATAGATACGCAGTATTTT.